This T cell receptor beta chain was captured by sequencing in a study of cytomegalovirus exposure and HLA in healthy donors. Looking at the study overall: In terms of ancestry, the Caucasian-associated cluster contained about four fifths of the 350 to 450 genotyped donors.

This clone was detected once. Antigen unknown. PCR employed 60 Vbeta and 13 Jbeta primers. Libraries were prepared by immunoSEQ multiplex PCR; TCRdb keeps only in-frame clonotypes and omits some of them. In the table there are around 100,000 clones, just under 85% of which are singletons. Study observations and caveats: As a later analysis showed, a missense DCLRE1C variant was linked to trimming of TCR beta V- and J-genes.

Per the germline V gene, CDR1 is SNHLY and CDR2 is FYNNEI. The CDR3 length is 15 residues. V lost 0 bases to trimming and J lost 0 bases, with 8 bases between them. Sequenced input: PBMCs. The chain recombines TRBV2 with TRBJ1-1; D is ambiguous. The receptor's source is a woman aged 18-30 years in good health and CMV-seropositive. The CDR3 DNA follows: TGTGCCAGCAGTGAAGCGCGGGAGTTGAACACTGAAGCTTTCTTT. Its protein is CASSEARELNTEAFF. Full variable domain (missing parts from reference TRBV2 and TRBJ1-1): EPEVTQTPSHQVTQMGQEVILRCVPISNHLYFYWYRQILGQKVEFLVSFYNNEISEKSEIFDDQFSVERPDGSNFTLKIRSTKLEDSAMYFCASSEARELNTEAFFGQGTRLTVV.